What follows are 24 T cell receptor beta chains derived from one specimen sequenced in a study of T cells after yellow fever vaccination. Via MiXCR, TCRdb re-called the 5' RACE reads, giving one row per CDR3 protein. The sample shows about 12,000 distinct CDR3 sequences, approximately 4.9% of them seen only once. Here the sequenced sample was PBMCs, either bulk or a sorted T-cell subset (CD4+, CD8+, memory, or dextramer-sorted; not recorded which), taken 45 days after the yellow fever booster vaccination. The receptors derive from a man in his thirties or forties who received the YFV17D yellow fever vaccine.

To note about this clonotype: The CDR3 does not end in the conserved phenylalanine or tryptophan, so this is likely a read error. V is TRBV28 and J is TRBJ2-7; possible D gene TRBD2, 6 bases. The CDR3 is 15 residues long. Trimming took off 2 bases at V and 1 base at J, with 12 bases between the two ends. Germline V gene data show CDR1 as MDHEN and CDR2 as SYDVKM. The DNA of the CDR3 is TGTGCCAGCAGTTTACCCGCGGGAAAGTCCTACGAGCAGTACTCC. This codes for CASSLPAGKSYEQYS.

In this sample, this clonotype turned up many times. The chain joins TRBV23-1 to TRBJ2-7; 7 bases match TRBD1. TRBV23-1 is labeled an ORF, and its function is uncertain. This CDR3 comprises 15 residues. V trimming: 3 bases; J trimming: 2 bases; junction bases outside the gene matches: 7. CDR3 in DNA: TGCGCCAGCAGTCAGTTTGGTGGGACAGCCTACGAGCAGTACTTC. This gives the protein CASSQFGGTAYEQYF.

This clonotype was counted ten times or more. The chain employs TRBV10-3 and TRBJ2-7, with 8 bases fitting TRBD2. This CDR3 spans 15 amino acids. Germline CDR1 ENHRY, CDR2 SYGVKD. J gave up 2 bases and V 1 base, and 4 bases lay outside the gene matches. The CDR3 loop reads CAISEYTSGTYEQYF. The CDR3 DNA sequence: TGTGCCATCAGTGAGTACACTAGCGGAACCTACGAGCAGTACTTC.

Many counts were recorded for this clonotype. The V gene is TRBV7-2, the J gene TRBJ1-4, with D possibly TRBD1 on 5 matching bases. CDR3 length equals 15 residues. V was cut by 2 bases and J by 6 bases, with 13 bases left in between. From germline, CDR1 is SGHTA and CDR2 FQGNSA. Here the CDR3 DNA reads TGTGCCAGCAGCTTAACAGGTCCCTTAGATGAAAAACTGTTTTTT. Translating it yields CASSLTGPLDEKLFF. Based on the CDR3 plus reference TRBV7-2 and TRBJ1-4, the full variable domain is GAGVSQSPSNKVTEKGKDVELRCDPISGHTALYWYRQSLGQGLEFLIYFQGNSAPDKSGLPSDRFSAERTGGSVSTLTIQRTQQEDSAVYLCASSLTGPLDEKLFFGSGTQLSVL.

Many counts were recorded for this clonotype. As DNA, the CDR3 is TGTGCCAGCACGGGACACGCTAACTATGGCTACACCTTC. Translated, it gives CASTGHANYGYTF. The chain links TRBV6-2 or TRBV6-3 to TRBJ1-2, with a possible D match to TRBD1 (6 bases). CDR3 length equals 13 residues. V lost 7 bases and J 0 bases, leaving 9 bases between the germline ends. Looked up from germline, CDR1 is MNHEY and CDR2 is SVGEGT.

This clonotype was found a few times. CDR3 loop: CASSSGGLMSNEQFF. The CDR3 DNA sequence: TGTGCCAGCAGCTCTGGCGGGCTAATGAGCAATGAGCAGTTCTTC. This chain uses TRBV5-4 with TRBJ2-1, with D possibly TRBD2 on 5 matching bases. V gave up 3 bases and J gave up 6 bases, with 16 bases separating them. The CDR3 runs to 15 residues. Per germline, CDR1 SGHNT and CDR2 YYREEE (reference sequence). Together with reference TRBV5-4 and TRBJ2-1, the CDR3 gives the full variable domain: ETGVTQSPTHLIKTRGQQVTLRCSSQSGHNTVSWYQQALGQGPQFIFQYYREEENGRGNFPPRFSGLQFPNYSSELNVNALELDDSALYLCASSSGGLMSNEQFFGPGTRLTVL.

This clonotype has a count of ten or more. The chain uses TRBV20-1 and TRBJ2-1, with 9 bases lining up with TRBD2. V lost 3 bases and J lost 0; bases outside the gene matches: 9. The CDR3 length is 17 residues. The germline V gene encodes CDR1 DFQATT and CDR2 SNEGSKA (reference sequence). The CDR3 DNA sequence: TGCAGTGCTAGCGGCGGGAGGGCCTCTAGCTCCTACAATGAGCAGTTCTTC. This codes for CSASGGRASSSYNEQFF.

In its sample, this clonotype was seen many times. This sequence joins TRBV6-5 and TRBJ1-4; D call uncertain. This CDR3 has 14 amino acids. The germline V and J ends were trimmed by 2 bases and 3 bases, with 7 bases remaining between them. Germline V gives CDR1 MNHEY, CDR2 SVGAGI. In DNA, the CDR3 is TGTGCCAGCAGTTACAACGTCCCTAATGAAAAACTGTTTTTT. It is translated as CASSYNVPNEKLFF.

This clonotype has at least ten counts. The J gene is TRBJ2-5, the V gene TRBV20-1; 11 bases map to TRBD2. The germline CDR1 and CDR2 sequences are DFQATT and SNEGSKA (reference sequence). This CDR3 is built from 19 residues. The V gene end was trimmed by 2 bases and the J gene end by 0 bases; junction bases not matched to a gene: 14. In DNA form, the CDR3 reads TGCAGTGCTAGACCTACGGGACTAGCGGCAACCTACTACCAAGAGACCCAGTACTTC. It yields the protein CSARPTGLAATYYQETQYF.

This clonotype was seen many times. The rearrangement links TRBV20-1 to TRBJ2-1; D remains ambiguous. The CDR3 is 15 residues long. Germline loops: CDR1 DFQATT, CDR2 SNEGSKA (reference sequence). Trimming pared 0 bases from V and 4 bases from J, leaving 13 bases between. CDR3 residues: CSARDAGFVYNEQFF. In nucleotides, the CDR3 is TGCAGTGCTAGAGATGCAGGCTTTGTTTACAATGAGCAGTTCTTC.

Ten or more counts support this clonotype. The chain uses TRBV11-2 and TRBJ2-1; TRBD1 matches at 9 bases. With V trimmed by 7 bases and J by 3 bases, 10 bases remained unmatched. Per the germline V gene, CDR1 is SGHAT and CDR2 is FQNNGV. There are 16 residues in the CDR3. DNA of the CDR3: TGTGCCAGCACCAAAACCGGGACAGGGCTCTACAATGAGCAGTTCTTC. As protein: CASTKTGTGLYNEQFF.

This clonotype was seen repeatedly, ten times or more. The CDR3 spells CASSPGTALLGEQYF. The CDR3 DNA reads as TGTGCCAGCAGCCCCGGGACAGCCCTTTTGGGGGAGCAGTACTTC. J is TRBJ2-7 and V is TRBV6-5; 7 bases align to TRBD1. The germline CDR1 and CDR2 sequences are MNHEY and SVGAGI. This CDR3 region has 15 residues. V dropped 6 bases and J dropped 7; count of bases not matched to a gene: 15.

This clonotype was seen ten or more times. The chain has TRBV18 and TRBJ2-1; no clear D gene. Germline-derived CDR1 and CDR2 are KGHSH and LQKENI. The CDR3 is 13 residues long. V shed 3 bases and J shed 10 bases, with 13 bases lying between them. CDR3 coding DNA: TGTGCCAGCTCACCTGACCTATACACCGAGCAGTTCTTC. Translation gives CASSPDLYTEQFF. The entire variable domain, with the rest obtained from reference TRBV18 and TRBJ2-1, is as follows: NAGVMQNPRHLVRRRGQEARLRCSPMKGHSHVYWYRQLPEEGLKFMVYLQKENIIDESGMPKERFSAEFPKEGPSILRIQQVVRGDSAAYFCASSPDLYTEQFFGPGTRLTVL.

This clonotype occurred many times. The chain is built from TRBV6-2 or TRBV6-3 and TRBJ2-1; perhaps TRBD2 as D (5 bases). Trimming took off 2 bases at V and 8 bases at J, with 16 bases between the two ends. Germline assignment: CDR1 MNHEY and CDR2 SVGEGT. The CDR3 length is 15 residues. The CDR3 nucleotides are TGTGCCAGCAGTTACGGGAAAACTAGATGGGATGAGCAGTTCTTC. This gives the protein CASSYGKTRWDEQFF.

This clonotype was picked up many times. The chain has TRBV6-5 and TRBJ2-1, with 7 positions matching TRBD2. The germline CDR1 and CDR2 sequences are MNHEY and SVGAGI. V lost 7 bases to trimming and J lost 6 bases; unmatched junction nucleotides: 12. The CDR3 runs to 15 residues. This chain's CDR3 is CASIDLAVGANEQFF. CDR3 DNA: TGTGCCAGCATCGACCTAGCGGTTGGAGCCAATGAGCAGTTCTTC.

The chain has TRBV24-1 and TRBJ2-1; the D gene could be TRBD1 or TRBD2 (6 bases each). The V end lost 2 bases, the J end lost 9 bases, and 10 bases lay between the germline ends. The CDR3 sequence is 13 residues long. The germline V gene encodes CDR1 KGHDR and CDR2 SFDVKD. DNA of the CDR3: TGTGCCACCAGTGATTCATGGGGGGCTGAGCAGTTCTTC. Translating it yields CATSDSWGAEQFF.

The table lists this clonotype with many counts. Written as DNA, the CDR3 is TGCGCCAGCAGCTTGGAAGGTGGAAGATTAAACTATGGCTACACCTTC. Its protein is CASSLEGGRLNYGYTF. The rearrangement uses TRBV5-1 and TRBJ1-2; D is unresolved. Per germline, CDR1 SGHRS and CDR2 YFSETQ. CDR3 length: 16 residues. V lost 0 bases and J 2 bases, leaving 14 bases between the germline ends.

This clonotype appeared many times. V gene TRBV7-2 combines with J gene TRBJ2-1; TRBD2 matches 7 bases. Germline CDR1 reads SGHTA; CDR2 reads FQGNSA. The trim removed 6 bases at V and 0 bases at J, leaving 17 bases unmatched. The CDR3 length is 19 residues. The CDR3 DNA sequence: TGTGCCAGCAGACGGGGACTAACGGGACCCCAAAACTCCTACAATGAGCAGTTCTTC. Protein product: CASRRGLTGPQNSYNEQFF.

This clonotype was found many times. The V call is TRBV27, the J call TRBJ1-5; 7 nucleotides line up with TRBD1. CDR1 and CDR2 from the germline V gene are MNHEY and SMNVEV (reference sequence). The CDR3 has 14 amino acids. Trimming took 6 bases from V and 2 from J; bases not matched to a gene: 4. The CDR3 reads CASRLGQGNQPQHF. DNA for the CDR3: TGTGCCAGCAGGTTAGGACAGGGCAATCAGCCCCAGCATTTT.

The table lists this clonotype with a few counts. The V call is TRBV4-2, the J call TRBJ2-4; D possibly corresponds to TRBD2 (6 bases). V lost 0 bases to trimming and J lost 0 bases, with 15 bases between them. This CDR3 has 18 amino acids. CDR1 and CDR2 (germline): LGHNA, YNFKEQ. The CDR3 region has the DNA TGTGCCAGCAGCCAAGAAGGCGGGGAATGGCTAGCCAAAAACATTCAGTACTTC. This gives the protein CASSQEGGEWLAKNIQYF.

At least ten counts were recorded for this clonotype. The V gene is TRBV18, the J gene TRBJ1-2, with D maybe TRBD1 (6 bases). The CDR3 totals 15 residues. The germline gives CDR1 KGHSH, CDR2 LQKENI. V was pared by 3 bases and J by 3 bases, with 14 bases between. The CDR3 reads CASSPGTPSDYGYTF. The CDR3 coding sequence is TGTGCCAGCTCACCCGGGACACCCAGTGACTATGGCTACACCTTC.

This clonotype was found many times. V is TRBV7-2 and J is TRBJ2-5; 7 bases fit TRBD2. Germline V gene data show CDR1 as SGHTA and CDR2 as FQGNSA. V dropped 2 bases and J dropped 4; count of bases not matched to a gene: 4. CDR3 length: 14 amino acids. CDR3: CASSLLAVSETQYF. The CDR3 DNA reads as TGTGCCAGCAGCTTACTAGCGGTCTCAGAGACCCAGTACTTC.

The sample holds many counts of this clonotype. The CDR3: CASSSGRGETQYF. CDR3 nucleotides: TGTGCCAGCAGCTCGGGGAGAGGGGAGACCCAGTACTTC. The chain carries TRBV7-2 and TRBJ2-5; possibly TRBD2 for D (5 bases). There are 13 residues in the CDR3. Germline V lookup: CDR1 SGHTA, CDR2 FQGNSA. The ends were cut back, 4 bases at V and 5 bases at J, with 11 bases in the middle.

This clonotype came up many times. The J gene is TRBJ2-7, the V gene TRBV7-2; no definite D call. Germline V gives CDR1 SGHTA, CDR2 FQGNSA. Trimming cost V 1 base and J 0 bases, with 10 bases left between them. This CDR3 comprises 15 residues. The CDR3 reads CASSLDGPSSYEQYF. CDR3 DNA sequence: TGTGCCAGCAGCTTAGATGGACCTAGCTCCTACGAGCAGTACTTC.